Shown below are 27 T cell receptor beta chains from a single sample sequenced in a study of blood T cells in healthy people across ages. PCR was performed a second time for roughly 7 to 11 cycles using a sample-barcoded 5' primer and a J-beta primer mix. MiXCR, applied by TCRdb to the 5' RACE reads, yields one record per CDR3 protein. The sample includes approximately 1.5 million distinct CDR3 sequences, roughly 43% of them seen just once. Sequencing was done on a sample of blood. The receptors derive from a woman under 30 in good health.

The chain joins TRBV14 to TRBJ2-2, with D perhaps matching TRBD2 (5 bases). This CDR3 contains 13 residues. With 5 bases removed from V and 3 bases from J, the gap between germline ends came to 7 bases. CDR1 SGHDN and CDR2 FVKESK come from the germline V gene. DNA of the CDR3: TGTGCCAGCAGCTCCGGGGACACCGGGGAGCTGTTTTTT. Its protein product is CASSSGDTGELFF. The entire variable domain, with the rest obtained from reference TRBV14 and TRBJ2-2, is as follows: EAGVTQFPSHSVIEKGQTVTLRCDPISGHDNLYWYRRVMGKEIKFLLHFVKESKQDESGMPNNRFLAERTGGTYSTLKVQPAELEDSGVYFCASSSGDTGELFFGEGSRLTVL.

The chain joins TRBV21-1 to TRBJ2-2; the D segment call TRBD2 is taken from the table without a DNA check. TRBV21-1 is termed a pseudogene. The CDR3 is 13 residues long. CDR3 region: CASSKEEVGELFF. DNA of the CDR3: TGTGCCAGCAGCAAAGAGGAGGTCGGGGAGCTGTTTTTT.

The chain employs TRBV4-2 and TRBJ2-1, with 12 bases fitting TRBD2. Germline CDR1 reads LGHNA; CDR2 reads YNFKEQ. After removal of 0 bases from V and 10 bases from J, the junction contained 4 bases not matched to a gene. The CDR3 totals 15 residues. The CDR3 sequence is CASSQDLAGGDEQFF. The CDR3, as DNA: TGTGCCAGCAGCCAAGACCTAGCGGGAGGGGACGAGCAGTTCTTC.

The chain employs TRBV29-1 and TRBJ1-2; D not resolved. Germline CDR1 is SQVTM and CDR2 is ANQGSEA. This CDR3 has 12 residues. V lost 5 bases and J lost 2, with 9 bases in between. Here the CDR3 reads CSVIHQNYGYTF. The DNA of the CDR3 is TGCAGCGTTATTCATCAAAACTATGGCTACACCTTC.

V usage is TRBV20-1 and J usage is TRBJ1-2; possible D gene TRBD1, 5 bases. Germline CDR1 DFQATT, CDR2 SNEGSKA (reference sequence). The CDR3 runs to 17 residues. V shed 5 bases and J shed 4 bases, with 26 bases lying between them. This chain's CDR3 is CSALTAFNPSVSYGYTF. The CDR3 nucleotides are TGCAGTGCTTTGACAGCTTTTAATCCCTCTGTTAGCTATGGCTACACCTTC.

This chain joins TRBV20-1 and TRBJ2-7; a weak D match, TRBD2 (6 bases). From germline, CDR1 is DFQATT and CDR2 SNEGSKA (reference sequence). The CDR3 has 12 amino acids. Trimming removed 8 bases from V and 4 bases from J, with 15 bases in between. CDR3 region: CSTPGRGYEQYF. CDR3 bases: TGCAGTACTCCCGGCCGGGGGTACGAGCAGTACTTC.

This clonotype was seen a few times. The chain is built from TRBV29-1 and TRBJ2-3; the D gene is possibly TRBD1 (5 bases). V was trimmed by 3 bases and J by 0 bases, leaving 13 bases between them. The CDR3 runs to 15 residues. Germline V gene lookup returns CDR1 SQVTM and CDR2 ANQGSEA. CDR3 residues: CSVEGRRQSTDTQYF. Here the CDR3 DNA reads TGCAGCGTTGAGGGGCGCAGGCAGAGCACAGATACGCAGTATTTT.

The chain uses TRBV4-3 and TRBJ1-1; possible D gene TRBD1, 5 bases. The CDR3 runs 14 residues. Per the germline V gene, CDR1 is LGHNA and CDR2 is YSLEER. V was trimmed by 3 bases and J by 3 bases, leaving 11 bases between them. The CDR3 DNA follows: TGCGCCAGCAGCCAGGACACCGGGGACACTGAAGCTTTCTTT. Translation gives CASSQDTGDTEAFF.

This rearrangement joins TRBV11-1 to TRBJ2-1; 7 bases are a match to TRBD2. The V gene's germline CDR1 is SGHAT and CDR2 FQDESV (reference sequence). The CDR3 runs 15 residues. J lost 6 bases, V lost 1 base, and 6 bases had no gene match. The CDR3 DNA reads as TGTGCCAGCAGCTTAGAACTAGCGATCTCCAATGAGCAGTTCTTC. Translating it yields CASSLELAISNEQFF.

The chain has TRBV6-5 and TRBJ2-3; D not resolved. In germline, CDR1 is MNHEY, CDR2 SVGAGI. This CDR3 contains 15 residues. Trimming left V 0 bases short and J 0 bases short, with 7 bases between. CDR3 sequence: CASSYSARSTDTQYF. CDR3 in DNA: TGTGCCAGCAGTTACTCTGCCAGAAGCACAGATACGCAGTATTTT.

The V call is TRBV15, the J call TRBJ2-3, with TRBD2 matching 16 bases. The J segment lost 5 bases and the V segment lost 0 bases, leaving 8 bases of the junction unmatched. This CDR3 comprises 19 residues. Germline V gives CDR1 LNHNV, CDR2 YYDKDF (reference sequence). CDR3 bases: TGTGCCACCAGCAGAGATGAGGGACTAGCGGGAGGGGGAAGAGATACGCAGTATTTT. Its translation is CATSRDEGLAGGGRDTQYF.

The genes are TRBV12-3 or TRBV12-4 and TRBJ2-1, with 9 bases fitting TRBD2. The junction had 11 bases not matched to a gene; V was cut back by 4 bases and J by 13 bases. The CDR3 sequence is 14 residues long. CDR3 in amino acids: CASSWGTSRETQFF. As DNA, the CDR3 is TGTGCCAGCAGTTGGGGGACTAGCCGAGAGACCCAGTTCTTC.

This clonotype has just a few counts. This rearrangement joins TRBV18 to TRBJ1-2; 10 nucleotides align to TRBD1. This CDR3 has 17 amino acids. The V segment lost 6 bases and the J segment 3 bases; nucleotides outside the gene matches: 13. Germline-derived CDR1 and CDR2 are KGHSH and LQKENI. This chain's CDR3 is CASSYTGTGDSYYGYTF. The CDR3 DNA follows: TGTGCCAGCTCGTATACCGGGACAGGGGACTCCTACTATGGCTACACCTTC.

This clonotype was seen only a few times. J is TRBJ2-7 and V is TRBV29-1; tentatively, D is TRBD1 (6 bases). Germline CDR1 and CDR2: SQVTM and ANQGSEA. Deletions cut 6 bases from V and 3 bases from J, with 15 bases between. CDR3 length equals 13 residues. CDR3 DNA: TGCAGCGTCCGTCTGGCAGGGGTCTACGAGCAGTACTTC. Translation: CSVRLAGVYEQYF.

The V call is TRBV11-2, the J call TRBJ2-1; TRBD1 agrees at 8 bases. The end of the DNA aligns better with TRBJ2-7, so the J call may be wrong. This CDR3 has 16 residues. Per the germline V gene, CDR1 is SGHAT and CDR2 is FQNNGV. The CDR3: CASSSRTQGAYNEQYF. The DNA for the CDR3 is TGTGCCAGCAGCTCCCGGACCCAGGGGGCCTACAATGAGCAGTACTTC.

This clonotype was found a few times. The chain uses TRBV18 and TRBJ2-5, with 7 nucleotides matching TRBD1. Losses at the gene ends were 5 bases for V and 2 bases for J; bases not matched to a gene: 5. The V gene's germline CDR1 is KGHSH and CDR2 LQKENI. The CDR3 runs to 14 residues. CDR3 nucleotide sequence: TGTGCCAGCTCATTTACAGGGGTTCAAGAGACCCAGTACTTC. Its protein is CASSFTGVQETQYF.

CDR3 amino acids: CASSPRLGTVAKNIQYF. The CDR3 region has the DNA TGTGCCAGCAGCCCCCGGCTTGGGACAGTAGCCAAAAACATTCAGTACTTC. The chain uses TRBV7-9 and TRBJ2-4, with TRBD1 matching 7 bases. Germline trimming cut 5 bases from V and 0 bases from J; bases unmatched to any gene: 10. CDR3 length: 17 amino acids. Germline CDR1 and CDR2: SEHNR and FQNEAQ (reference sequence).

The chain employs TRBV12-3 or TRBV12-4 and TRBJ2-7; TRBD2 aligns across 13 bases. V lost 3 bases to trimming and J lost 2 bases; unmatched junction nucleotides: 13. This CDR3 comprises 19 residues. The DNA of the CDR3 is TGTGCCAGCAGTTTGAACCGACTAGCGGGAGGTAGGGCCCCCTACGAGCAGTACTTC. Translated, it gives CASSLNRLAGGRAPYEQYF.

The chain is built from TRBV10-3 and TRBJ1-3, with TRBD1 as a possible D gene (6 bases). V was clipped by 2 bases and J by 2 bases, with 16 bases between them. This CDR3 has 17 residues. The germline V gene encodes CDR1 ENHRY and CDR2 SYGVKD. CDR3 sequence reads: CAISEGTGQPTGNTIYF. CDR3 DNA: TGTGCCATCAGTGAGGGAACAGGGCAGCCCACTGGAAACACCATATATTTT.

This clonotype was counted between two and nine times. V gene TRBV6-2 or TRBV6-3 combines with J gene TRBJ1-2, with D possibly matching TRBD1 (5 bases). CDR1 and CDR2 from the germline V gene are MNHEY and SVGEGT. With 6 bases removed from V and 4 bases from J, the gap between germline ends came to 18 bases. This CDR3 is built from 15 residues. CDR3 sequence reads: CASSPYRGVAYGYTF. CDR3 in DNA: TGTGCCAGCAGCCCCTACAGAGGGGTGGCCTATGGCTACACCTTC.

This clonotype appeared a single time. The chain employs TRBV13 and TRBJ2-5; 8 bases align to TRBD2. This CDR3 is 14 amino acids long. J lost 11 bases, V lost 6 bases, and 14 bases had no gene match. Germline V CDR1 and CDR2: PRHDT, FYEKMQ (reference sequence). The CDR3, as DNA: TGTGCCAGCAGGCGGACCGGGGGGGACAATGAGCAGTACTTC. It codes for CASRRTGGDNEQYF.

This clonotype has just a few counts. The chain employs TRBV7-2 and TRBJ2-3; TRBD2 agrees at 9 bases. The CDR3 length is 16 residues. V dropped 1 base and J dropped 1; count of bases not matched to a gene: 3. Germline lookup yields CDR1 SGHTA and CDR2 FQGNSA. CDR3 loop: CASSLVVAGGTDTQYF. CDR3 DNA sequence: TGTGCCAGCAGCTTAGTCGTAGCGGGGGGCACAGATACGCAGTATTTT. Supplemented by reference TRBV7-2 and TRBJ2-3, the full variable domain reads GAGVSQSPSNKVTEKGKDVELRCDPISGHTALYWYRQSLGQGLEFLIYFQGNSAPDKSGLPSDRFSAERTGGSVSTLTIQRTQQEDSAVYLCASSLVVAGGTDTQYFGPGTRLTVL.

This clonotype was observed a handful of times. The rearrangement uses TRBV4-3 and TRBJ2-7; D call uncertain. Germline-derived CDR1 and CDR2 are LGHNA and YSLEER. CDR3 length: 15 residues. Trimming pared 0 bases from V and 2 bases from J, leaving 11 bases between. The CDR3: CASSQEWANPYEQYF. In DNA form, the CDR3 reads TGCGCCAGCAGCCAAGAGTGGGCGAACCCCTACGAGCAGTACTTC.

This chain joins TRBV29-1 and TRBJ1-2; D ambiguous. The CDR3 spans 12 residues. V lost 3 bases, J lost 10 bases, and 15 bases lay in between. CDR1 is SQVTM, CDR2 ANQGSEA, per germline. The CDR3 spells CSVEFAAETYTF. The CDR3 coding sequence is TGCAGCGTTGAGTTTGCAGCCGAAACCTACACCTTC.

This clonotype was observed a handful of times. This sequence joins TRBV4-3 and TRBJ2-7, with TRBD1 identical over 8 bases. After removal of 1 base from V and 9 bases from J, the junction contained 5 bases not matched to a gene. Germline lookup yields CDR1 LGHNA and CDR2 YSLEER. The CDR3 runs 13 residues. This chain's CDR3 is CASSQGTGLVQYF. The CDR3 nucleotides read TGCGCCAGCAGCCAAGGGACAGGGTTGGTGCAGTACTTC.

This clonotype occurred a few times. This chain connects TRBV3-1 to TRBJ2-5, with no clear D. Germline V CDR1 and CDR2: LGHDT, YNNKEL (reference sequence). This CDR3 is built from 12 residues. V lost 4 bases and J lost 5, with 8 bases in between. The CDR3 coding sequence is TGTGCCAGCAGCCTGGCAGCGGAGACCCAGTACTTC. As protein: CASSLAAETQYF.

In regard to this clonotype: Given a much more abundant clone one base away, this may be a read error. The chain has TRBV29-1 and TRBJ2-5; TRBD1 aligns across 7 bases. Germline values: CDR1 SQVTM, CDR2 ANQGSEA. This CDR3 spans 13 amino acids. The CDR3 reads CNVEGQYQETQYF. The CDR3 DNA follows: TGCAACGTTGAGGGACAGTACCAAGAGACCCAGTACTTC. The full variable domain, rest sourced from reference TRBV29-1 and TRBJ2-5, is SAVISQKPSRDICQRGTSLTIQCQVDSQVTMMFWYRQQPGQSLTLIATANQGSEATYESGFVIDKFPISRPNLTFSTLTVSNMSPEDSSIYLCNVEGQYQETQYFGPGTRLLVL.